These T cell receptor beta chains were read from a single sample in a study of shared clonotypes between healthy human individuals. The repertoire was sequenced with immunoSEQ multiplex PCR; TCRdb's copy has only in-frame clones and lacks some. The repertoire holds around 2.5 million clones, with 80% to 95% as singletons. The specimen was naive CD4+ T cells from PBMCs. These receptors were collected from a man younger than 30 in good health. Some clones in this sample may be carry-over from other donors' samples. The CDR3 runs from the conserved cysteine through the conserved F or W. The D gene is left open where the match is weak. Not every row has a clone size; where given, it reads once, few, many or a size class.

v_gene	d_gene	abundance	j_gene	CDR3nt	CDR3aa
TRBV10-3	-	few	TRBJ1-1	TGTGCCATCAGACCGGGACGGACGAACACTGAAGCTTTCTTT	CAIRPGRTNTEAFF
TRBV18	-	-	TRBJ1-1	TGTGCCAGCTCAGTAGAAATGAGGGGGAACACTGAAGCTTTCTTT	CASSVEMRGNTEAFF
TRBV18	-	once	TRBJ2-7	TGTGCCAGCTCCCCAACGAGCTCCTACGAGCAGTACTTC	CASSPTSSYEQYF
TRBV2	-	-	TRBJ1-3	TGTGCCAGCACCTCCGAAGGGATCTCTGGAAACACCATATATTTT	CASTSEGISGNTIYF
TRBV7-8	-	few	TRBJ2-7	TGTGCCAGCAGCTTTCCGTCCCACGGGAACCTTGTGGAAGGGCAGTACTTC	CASSFPSHGNLVEGQYF
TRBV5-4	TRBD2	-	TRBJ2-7	TGTGCCAGCAGCGCCCCCCAGCGGGGAGAGCAGTACTTC	CASSAPQRGEQYF
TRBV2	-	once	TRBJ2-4	TGTGCCAGCAGTGAAGGTGGGGCAGGGCAAAACATTCAGTACTTC	CASSEGGAGQNIQYF
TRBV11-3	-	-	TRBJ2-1	TGTGCCAGCAGCTTAGGACCCCAGGAGGGGTACAATGAGCAGTTCTTC	CASSLGPQEGYNEQFF
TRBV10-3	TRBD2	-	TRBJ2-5	TGTGCCATCAGTGAGTCTGGGAGGGGCCAGTACTTC	CAISESGRGQYF
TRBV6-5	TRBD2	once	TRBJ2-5	TGTGCCAGCAGTGAAACTAGCGGGCTAGAGACCCAGTACTTC	CASSETSGLETQYF
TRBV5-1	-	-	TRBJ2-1	TGCGCCAGCGGCCAGGATAGCTCCTACAATGAGCAGTTCTTC	CASGQDSSYNEQFF
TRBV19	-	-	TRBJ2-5	TGTGCCAGTAGTATGACAGAGACCCAGTACTTC	CASSMTETQYF
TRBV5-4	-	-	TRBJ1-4	TGTGCCAGCAGCTTTGGCATCACAACTAATGAAAAACTGTTTTTT	CASSFGITTNEKLFF
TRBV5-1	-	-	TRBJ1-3	TGCGCCAGCAGCTGGGGCAATGGGGAAGGTGGAAACACCATATATTTT	CASSWGNGEGGNTIYF
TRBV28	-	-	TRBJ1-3	TGTGCCAGCAGTTCTCCAGGGTCGGGAAACACCATATATTTT	CASSSPGSGNTIYF
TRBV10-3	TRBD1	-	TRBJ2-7	TGTGCCATCAGTCAAACGCGGACAGGGGGCACCTACGAGCAGTACTTC	CAISQTRTGGTYEQYF
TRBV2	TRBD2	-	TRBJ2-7	TGTGCCAGCACCCTAGCGGGAAGGGATAGCGAGCAGTACTTC	CASTLAGRDSEQYF
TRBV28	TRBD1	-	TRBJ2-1	TGTGCCAGCAGTTCGCCGGGACAGGGTTCAAATGAGCAGTTCTTC	CASSSPGQGSNEQFF
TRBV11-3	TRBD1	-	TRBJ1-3	TGTGCCAGCAGCTTTCGAGGGCAGGGGGACACCATATATTTT	CASSFRGQGDTIYF
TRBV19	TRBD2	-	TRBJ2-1	TGTGCCAGTAGTATGGCTAGCGGCTTCTCCTACAATGAGCAGTTCTTC	CASSMASGFSYNEQFF
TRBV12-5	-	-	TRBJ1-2	TGTGCTAGTGGCCTGGGGTTCTATGGCTACACCTTC	CASGLGFYGYTF
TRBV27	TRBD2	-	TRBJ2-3	TGTGCCAGCAGTTTATCGTCGGGAGGGCCTAGGACAGATACGCAGTATTTT	CASSLSSGGPRTDTQYF
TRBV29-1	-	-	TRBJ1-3	TGCAGCGTTGACTGGGGTTCCGGAAACACCATATATTTT	CSVDWGSGNTIYF
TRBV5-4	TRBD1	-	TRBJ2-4	TGTGCCAGCACCACGGACAGGGCGAACATTCAGTACTTC	CASTTDRANIQYF
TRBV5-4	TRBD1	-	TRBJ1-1	TGTGCCAGCAGCTTGGCAGGGGGAAGGAACACTGAAGCTTTCTTT	CASSLAGGRNTEAFF
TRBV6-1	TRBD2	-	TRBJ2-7	TGTGCCAGCAGAATTAGCGGGAACTCCTACGAGCAGTACTTC	CASRISGNSYEQYF
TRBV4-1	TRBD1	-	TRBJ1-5	TGCGCCAGCAGCCCTAATATTATAACAGGGGGAAGGACAGGTCAGCCCCAGCATTTT	CASSPNIITGGRTGQPQHF
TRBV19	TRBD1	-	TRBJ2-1	TGTGCCAGTAGTGACAGGGGAGGTCACAATGAGCAGTTCTTC	CASSDRGGHNEQFF
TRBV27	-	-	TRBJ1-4	TGTGCCAGCAGTTTATCGGCGTGGGGGGCGTATAGGGAAAAACTGTTTTTT	CASSLSAWGAYREKLFF
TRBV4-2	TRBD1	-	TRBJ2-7	TGTGCCAGCAGCCCCAGAGCAGGGGGCTACGAGCAGTACTTC	CASSPRAGGYEQYF
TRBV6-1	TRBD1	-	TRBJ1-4	TGTGCCAGCAGTTCGGGACAGGCTGTGGAAAAACTGTTTTTT	CASSSGQAVEKLFF
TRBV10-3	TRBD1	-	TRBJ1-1	TGTGCCATCAGTGGGACAGGCTACTCCCGGGAAGCTTTCTTT	CAISGTGYSREAFF
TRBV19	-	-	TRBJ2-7	TGTGCCAGTAGTAGGGGGGTGCAGGGACTTACCTACGAGCAGTACTTC	CASSRGVQGLTYEQYF
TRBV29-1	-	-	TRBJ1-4	TGCAGCGCCGGGGCTAGGGGCGCAACTAATGAAAAACTGTTTTTT	CSAGARGATNEKLFF
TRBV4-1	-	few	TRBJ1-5	TGCGCCAGCAGTTTAAACACTGGGTTGGATCAGCCCCAGCATTTT	CASSLNTGLDQPQHF
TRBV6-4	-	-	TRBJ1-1	TGTGCCATGCGAGGGAGGGCGGGGGGCACTGAAGCTTTCTTT	CAMRGRAGGTEAFF
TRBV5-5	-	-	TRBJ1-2	TGTGCCAGCAGCTCGGACGCCTATGGCTACACCTTC	CASSSDAYGYTF
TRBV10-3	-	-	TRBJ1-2	TGTGCCATCAGTGAGTCAGGGGAATCAGGCGGCTACACCTTC	CAISESGESGGYTF
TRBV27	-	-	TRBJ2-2	TGTGCCAGCAGTTCTAGTCGGACATGGGGCACCGGGGAGCTGTTTTTT	CASSSSRTWGTGELFF
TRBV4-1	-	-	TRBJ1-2	TGCGCCAGCAGCCAAGTTTCGGCTAACTATGGCTACACCTTC	CASSQVSANYGYTF
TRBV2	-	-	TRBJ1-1	TGTGCCAGCAGTCTGAAAGGGGGGACTGAAGCTTTCTTT	CASSLKGGTEAFF